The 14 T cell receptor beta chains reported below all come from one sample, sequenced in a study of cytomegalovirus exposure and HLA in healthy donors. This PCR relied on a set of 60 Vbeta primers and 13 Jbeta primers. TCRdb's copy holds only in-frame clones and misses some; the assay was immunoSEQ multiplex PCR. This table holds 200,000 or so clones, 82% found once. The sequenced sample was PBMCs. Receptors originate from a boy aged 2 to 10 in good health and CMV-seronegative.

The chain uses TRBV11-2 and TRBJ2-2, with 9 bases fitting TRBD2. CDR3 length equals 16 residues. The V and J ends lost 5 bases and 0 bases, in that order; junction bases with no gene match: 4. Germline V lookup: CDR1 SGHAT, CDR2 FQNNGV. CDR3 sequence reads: CASSPLAGANTGELFF. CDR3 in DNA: TGTGCCAGCAGCCCATTAGCGGGGGCGAACACCGGGGAGCTGTTTTTT. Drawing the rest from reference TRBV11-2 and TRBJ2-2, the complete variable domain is EAGVAQSPRYKIIEKRQSVAFWCNPISGHATLYWYQQILGQGPKLLIQFQNNGVVDDSQLPKDRFSAERLKGVDSTLKIQPAKLEDSAVYLCASSPLAGANTGELFFGEGSRLTVL.

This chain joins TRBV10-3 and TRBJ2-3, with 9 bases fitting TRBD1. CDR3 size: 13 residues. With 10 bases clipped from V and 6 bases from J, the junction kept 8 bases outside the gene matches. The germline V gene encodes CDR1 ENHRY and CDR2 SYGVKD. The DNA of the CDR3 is TGTGCCACCCGGGACAGGGTGACGGATACGCAGTATTTT. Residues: CATRDRVTDTQYF.

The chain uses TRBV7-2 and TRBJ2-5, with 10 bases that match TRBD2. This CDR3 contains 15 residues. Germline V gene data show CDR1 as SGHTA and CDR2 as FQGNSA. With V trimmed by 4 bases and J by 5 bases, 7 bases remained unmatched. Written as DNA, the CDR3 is TGTGCCAGCAGCTCTAGCGGGGGCGGGGGGGAGACCCAGTACTTC. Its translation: CASSSSGGGGETQYF.

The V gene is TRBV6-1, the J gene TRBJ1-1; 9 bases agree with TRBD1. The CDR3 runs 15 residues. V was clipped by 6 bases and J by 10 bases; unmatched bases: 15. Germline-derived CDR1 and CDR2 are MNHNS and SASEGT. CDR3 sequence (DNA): TGTGCCAGCAGAGACACAGGGGGCGTCGGGATTGGAGCTTTCTTT. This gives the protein CASRDTGGVGIGAFF.

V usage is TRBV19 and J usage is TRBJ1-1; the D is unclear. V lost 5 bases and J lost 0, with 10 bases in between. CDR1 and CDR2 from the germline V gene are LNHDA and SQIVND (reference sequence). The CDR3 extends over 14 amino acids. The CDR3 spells CASSPPRLNTEAFF. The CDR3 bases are TGTGCCAGTAGTCCCCCCCGGTTGAACACTGAAGCTTTCTTT.

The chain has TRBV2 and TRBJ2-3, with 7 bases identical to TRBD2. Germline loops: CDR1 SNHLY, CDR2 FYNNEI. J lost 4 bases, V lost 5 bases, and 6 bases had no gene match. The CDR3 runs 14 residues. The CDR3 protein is CASSPRLAPDTQYF. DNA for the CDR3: TGTGCCAGCAGTCCCCGACTAGCCCCAGATACGCAGTATTTT.

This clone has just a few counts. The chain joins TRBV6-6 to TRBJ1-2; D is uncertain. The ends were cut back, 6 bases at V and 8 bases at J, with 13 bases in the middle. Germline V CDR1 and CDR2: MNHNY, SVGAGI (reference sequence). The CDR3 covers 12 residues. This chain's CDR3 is CASSPPEWGYTF. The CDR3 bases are TGTGCCAGCAGCCCCCCCGAGTGGGGCTACACCTTC.

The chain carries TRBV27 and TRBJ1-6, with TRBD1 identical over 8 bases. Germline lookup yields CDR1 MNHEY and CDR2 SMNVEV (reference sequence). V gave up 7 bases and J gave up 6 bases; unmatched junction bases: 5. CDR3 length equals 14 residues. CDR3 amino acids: CASTGTGTNSPLHF. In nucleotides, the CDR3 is TGTGCCAGCACCGGGACAGGCACTAATTCACCCCTCCACTTT.

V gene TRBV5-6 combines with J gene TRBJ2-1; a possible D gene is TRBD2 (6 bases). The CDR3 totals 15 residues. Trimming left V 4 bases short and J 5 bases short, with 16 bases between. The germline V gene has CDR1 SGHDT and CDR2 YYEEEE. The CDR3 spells CASSEGTLLNNEQFF. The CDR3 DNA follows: TGTGCCAGCAGCGAGGGGACTCTTTTAAACAATGAGCAGTTCTTC.

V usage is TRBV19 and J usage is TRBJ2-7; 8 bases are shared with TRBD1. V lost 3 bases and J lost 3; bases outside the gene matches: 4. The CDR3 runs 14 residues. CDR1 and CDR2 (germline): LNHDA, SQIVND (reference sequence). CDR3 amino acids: CASSIGTGFYEQYF. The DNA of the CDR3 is TGTGCCAGTAGTATCGGGACAGGTTTCTACGAGCAGTACTTC. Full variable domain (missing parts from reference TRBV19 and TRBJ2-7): DGGITQSPKYLFRKEGQNVTLSCEQNLNHDAMYWYRQDPGQGLRLIYYSQIVNDFQKGDIAEGYSVSREKKESFPLTVTSAQKNPTAFYLCASSIGTGFYEQYFGPGTRLTVT.

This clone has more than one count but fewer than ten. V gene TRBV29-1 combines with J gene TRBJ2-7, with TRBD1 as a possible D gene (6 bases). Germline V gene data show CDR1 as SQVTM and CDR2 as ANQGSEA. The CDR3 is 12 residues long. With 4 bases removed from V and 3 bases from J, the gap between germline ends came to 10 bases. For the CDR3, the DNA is TGCAGCGTTGTTGGGGGCCACTACGAGCAGTACTTC. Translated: CSVVGGHYEQYF.

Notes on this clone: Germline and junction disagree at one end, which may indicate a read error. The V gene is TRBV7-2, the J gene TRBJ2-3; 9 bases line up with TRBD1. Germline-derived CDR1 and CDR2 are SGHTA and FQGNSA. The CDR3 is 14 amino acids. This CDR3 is CASSLVGDRAPWSF. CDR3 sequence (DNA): TGTGCCAGCAGCTTAGTCGGGGACAGGGCACCCTGGTCTTTT.

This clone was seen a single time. The CDR3 nucleotides are TGTGCCAGCAGTGAAGGAGGAGGGGTTCATGGCTACACCTTC. Translated: CASSEGGGVHGYTF. This rearrangement joins TRBV25-1 to TRBJ1-2; perhaps TRBD1 as D (5 bases). The V end lost 2 bases, the J end lost 6 bases, and 13 bases lay between the germline ends. Germline-derived CDR1 and CDR2 are MGHDK and SYGVNS. This CDR3 comprises 14 residues.

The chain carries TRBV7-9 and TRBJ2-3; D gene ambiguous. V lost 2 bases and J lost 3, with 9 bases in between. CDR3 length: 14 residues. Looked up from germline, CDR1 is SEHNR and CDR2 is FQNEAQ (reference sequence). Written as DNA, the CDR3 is TGTGCCAGCAGCTTACTGGCATATACAGATACGCAGTATTTT. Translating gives CASSLLAYTDTQYF.